The entry below describes one T cell receptor beta chain. This sample was included in a study of blood T cell repertoires in COVID-19. Overall study: Sample material is recorded as cDNA or gDNA derived from T cells, B-cell-depleted T cells, or PBMCs.

Trimming took off 6 bases at V and 2 bases at J, with 12 bases between the two ends. Germline V gene sequence: CDR1 MDHEN, CDR2 SYDVKM. The length of the CDR3 is 14 residues. Assay: immunoSEQ multiplex PCR; the TCRdb copy retains only in-frame clones and omits some. The sample records more than 95,000 clones, about 94% being singletons. The TCR comes from a man aged 45 to 65 with COVID-19, enrolled during active disease. The sequenced sample was peripheral blood. V gene TRBV28 combines with J gene TRBJ2-3; D unclear. The DNA of the CDR3 is TGTGCCAGCAGCGAGAGGATGGACACAGATACGCAGTATTTT. It is translated as CASSERMDTDTQYF.